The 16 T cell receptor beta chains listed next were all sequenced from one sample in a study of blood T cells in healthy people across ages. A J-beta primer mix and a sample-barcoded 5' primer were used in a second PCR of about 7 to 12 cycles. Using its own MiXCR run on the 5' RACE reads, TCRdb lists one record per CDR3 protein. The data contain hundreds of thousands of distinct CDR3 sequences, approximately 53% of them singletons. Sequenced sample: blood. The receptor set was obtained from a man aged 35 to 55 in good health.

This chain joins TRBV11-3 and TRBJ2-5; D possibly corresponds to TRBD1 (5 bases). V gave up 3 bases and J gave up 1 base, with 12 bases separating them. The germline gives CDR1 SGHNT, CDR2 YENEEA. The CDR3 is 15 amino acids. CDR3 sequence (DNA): TGTGCCAGCAGCTTTGCGCAGGGTTCCCAAGAGACCCAGTACTTC. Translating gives CASSFAQGSQETQYF.

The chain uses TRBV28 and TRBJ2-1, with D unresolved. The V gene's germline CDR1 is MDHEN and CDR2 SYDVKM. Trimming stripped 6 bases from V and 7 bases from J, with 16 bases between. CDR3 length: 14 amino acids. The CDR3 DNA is TGTGCCAGCAGCCCGGGCCCCTTGTGGAATGAGCAGTTCTTC. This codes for CASSPGPLWNEQFF.

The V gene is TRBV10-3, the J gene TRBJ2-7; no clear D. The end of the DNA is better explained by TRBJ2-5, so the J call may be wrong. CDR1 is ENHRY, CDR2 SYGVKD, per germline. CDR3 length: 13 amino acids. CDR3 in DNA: TGTGCCATCAGTGAGTCATGGGGTGAGACCCAGTACTTC. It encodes CAISESWGETQYF.

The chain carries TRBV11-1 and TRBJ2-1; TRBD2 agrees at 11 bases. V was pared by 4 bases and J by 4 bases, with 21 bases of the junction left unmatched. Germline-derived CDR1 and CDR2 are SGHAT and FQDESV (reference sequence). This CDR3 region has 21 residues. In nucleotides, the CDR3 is TGTGCCAGCAGCTCCACAAAGGTGGCTAGCGGGGGGCCCTCAACTTACAATGAGCAGTTCTTC. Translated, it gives CASSSTKVASGGPSTYNEQFF. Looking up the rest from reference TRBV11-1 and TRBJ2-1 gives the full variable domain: EAEVAQSPRYKITEKSQAVAFWCDPISGHATLYWYRQILGQGPELLVQFQDESVVDDSQLPKDRFSAERLKGVDSTLKIQPAELGDSAMYLCASSSTKVASGGPSTYNEQFFGPGTRLTVL.

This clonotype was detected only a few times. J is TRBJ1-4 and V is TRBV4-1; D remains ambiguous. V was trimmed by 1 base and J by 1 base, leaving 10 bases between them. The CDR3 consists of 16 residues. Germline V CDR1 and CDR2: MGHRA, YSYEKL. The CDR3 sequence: CASSQVQEGTNEKLFF. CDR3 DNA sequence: TGCGCCAGCAGCCAAGTGCAGGAGGGAACTAATGAAAAACTGTTTTTT.

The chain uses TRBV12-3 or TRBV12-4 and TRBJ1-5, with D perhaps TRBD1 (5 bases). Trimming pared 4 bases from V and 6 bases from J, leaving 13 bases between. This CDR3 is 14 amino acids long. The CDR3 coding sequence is TGTGCCAGCAGTTACACCTTTGGGGGTCAGCCCCAGCATTTT. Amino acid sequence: CASSYTFGGQPQHF.

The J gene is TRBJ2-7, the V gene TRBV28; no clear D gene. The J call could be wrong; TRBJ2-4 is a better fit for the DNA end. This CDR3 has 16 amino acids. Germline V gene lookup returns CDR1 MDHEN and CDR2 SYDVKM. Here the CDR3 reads CASSSEVDVGKNIQYF. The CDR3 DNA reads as TGTGCCAGCAGTAGCGAAGTAGACGTAGGAAAAAACATTCAGTACTTC.

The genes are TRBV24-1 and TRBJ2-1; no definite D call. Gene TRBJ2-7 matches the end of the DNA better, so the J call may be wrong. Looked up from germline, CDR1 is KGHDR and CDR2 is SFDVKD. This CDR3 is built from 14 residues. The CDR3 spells CATKSAGSYNEQYF. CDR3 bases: TGTGCCACCAAGTCAGCCGGCTCCTACAATGAGCAGTACTTC.

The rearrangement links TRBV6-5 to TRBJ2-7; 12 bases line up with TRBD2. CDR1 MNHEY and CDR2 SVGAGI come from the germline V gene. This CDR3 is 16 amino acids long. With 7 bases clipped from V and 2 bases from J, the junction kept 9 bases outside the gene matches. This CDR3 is CASKLVGLAGPYEQYF. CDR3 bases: TGTGCCAGCAAGTTAGTTGGACTAGCGGGACCCTACGAGCAGTACTTC.

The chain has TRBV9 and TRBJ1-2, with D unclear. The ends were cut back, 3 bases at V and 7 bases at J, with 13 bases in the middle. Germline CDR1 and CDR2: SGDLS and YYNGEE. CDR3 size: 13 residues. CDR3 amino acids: CASSGSELGGYTF. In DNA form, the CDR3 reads TGTGCCAGCAGCGGATCTGAACTGGGTGGCTACACCTTC.

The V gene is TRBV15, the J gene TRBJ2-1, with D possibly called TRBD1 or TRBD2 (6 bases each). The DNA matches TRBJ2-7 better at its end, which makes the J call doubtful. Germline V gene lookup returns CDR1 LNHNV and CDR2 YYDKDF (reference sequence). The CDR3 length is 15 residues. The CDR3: CATSKGGSSYNEQYF. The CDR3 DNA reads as TGTGCCACCAGCAAAGGGGGGAGTTCCTACAATGAGCAGTACTTC.

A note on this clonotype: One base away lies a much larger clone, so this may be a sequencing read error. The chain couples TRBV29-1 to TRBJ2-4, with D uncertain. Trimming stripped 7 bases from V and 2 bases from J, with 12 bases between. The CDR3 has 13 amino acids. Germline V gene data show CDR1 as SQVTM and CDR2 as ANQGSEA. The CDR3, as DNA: TGCAGCGGTGATGGCGGAACCAAAAACATTCAGTACTTC. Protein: CSGDGGTKNIQYF.

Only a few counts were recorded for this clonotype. The CDR3 DNA is TGCGCCAGCAGCCAAGATCGTACCGGGACAGGGTGTGGCTACACCTTC. Amino acids: CASSQDRTGTGCGYTF. The chain uses TRBV4-1 and TRBJ1-2; TRBD1 matches 9 bases. The germline gives CDR1 MGHRA, CDR2 YSYEKL. This CDR3 has 16 amino acids. V shed 0 bases and J 7 bases; nucleotides not matched to a gene: 9.

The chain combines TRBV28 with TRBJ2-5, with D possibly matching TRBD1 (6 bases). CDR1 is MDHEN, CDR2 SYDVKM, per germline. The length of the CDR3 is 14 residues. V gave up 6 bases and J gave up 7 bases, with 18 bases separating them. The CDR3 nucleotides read TGTGCCAGCAGCCATGGGGGACAAGACGGGACCCAGTACTTC. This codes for CASSHGGQDGTQYF.

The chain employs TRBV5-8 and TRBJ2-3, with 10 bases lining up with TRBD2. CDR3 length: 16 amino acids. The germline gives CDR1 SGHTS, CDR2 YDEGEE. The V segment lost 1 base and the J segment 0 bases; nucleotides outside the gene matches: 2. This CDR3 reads CASSLIAGGSTDTQYF. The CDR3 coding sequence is TGTGCCAGCAGCTTGATAGCGGGGGGAAGCACAGATACGCAGTATTTT.

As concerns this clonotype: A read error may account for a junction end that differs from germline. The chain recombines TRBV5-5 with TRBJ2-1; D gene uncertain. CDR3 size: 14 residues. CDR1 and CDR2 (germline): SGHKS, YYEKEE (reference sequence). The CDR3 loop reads CASSLRHGDNGQFF. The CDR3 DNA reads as TGTGCCAGCAGCTTGCGTCACGGAGACAATGGGCAGTTCTTC.